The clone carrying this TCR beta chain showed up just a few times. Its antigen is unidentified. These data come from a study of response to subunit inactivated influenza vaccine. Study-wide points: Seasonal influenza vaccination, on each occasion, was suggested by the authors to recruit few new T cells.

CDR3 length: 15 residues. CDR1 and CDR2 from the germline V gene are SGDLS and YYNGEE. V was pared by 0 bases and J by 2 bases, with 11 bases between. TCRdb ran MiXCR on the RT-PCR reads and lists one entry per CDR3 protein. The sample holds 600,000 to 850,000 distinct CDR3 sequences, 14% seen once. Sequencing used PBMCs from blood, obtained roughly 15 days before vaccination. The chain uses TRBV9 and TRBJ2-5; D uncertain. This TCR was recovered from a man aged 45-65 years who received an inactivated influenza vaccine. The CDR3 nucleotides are TGTGCCAGCAGCGTAGGTGGGCCTATGCAAGAGACCCAGTACTTC. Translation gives CASSVGGPMQETQYF.